These 26 T cell receptor beta chains were all obtained from the same sample, sequenced in a study of beta chain features in type 1 diabetes. All of the isolated RNA was reverse transcribed, so expressed TCRB transcripts were sequenced. Profiled with immunoSEQ multiplex PCR; TCRdb holds only in-frame clones, not every one. This sample has approximately 170,000 clones, with about 9.8% found just once. The sequenced sample was central memory CD4+ T cells from blood. These receptors were obtained from a woman under 30 in good health.

The V and J genes are TRBV11-2 and TRBJ2-3; 9 positions agree with TRBD2. V lost 3 bases to trimming and J lost 6 bases; unmatched junction nucleotides: 7. Germline V gene lookup returns CDR1 SGHAT and CDR2 FQNNGV. CDR3 length equals 15 residues. CDR3 sequence reads: CASSFSGSITDTQYF. CDR3 sequence (DNA): TGTGCCAGCAGCTTTAGCGGGAGTATAACCGATACGCAGTATTTT.

This clone was observed a handful of times. J is TRBJ2-1 and V is TRBV6-5; D is possibly TRBD2 (6 bases). Trimming pared 7 bases from V and 6 bases from J, leaving 19 bases between. The CDR3 contains 15 residues. Per germline, CDR1 MNHEY and CDR2 SVGAGI. CDR3 DNA: TGTGCCAGCATCGGAAAAATCAGCGGGTCCAATGAGCAGTTCTTC. Encoded protein: CASIGKISGSNEQFF.

The gene calls are TRBV2 and TRBJ2-5; no firm D call. CDR3 length: 15 amino acids. Germline values: CDR1 SNHLY, CDR2 FYNNEI. The V end was cut by 6 bases, the J end by 2 bases, with 16 bases between. CDR3 nucleotide sequence: TGTGCCAGCAGCTCTTCACGAAACCGGCAAGAGACCCAGTACTTC. Its protein is CASSSSRNRQETQYF.

The CDR3 DNA reads TGCGCCAGCAGCGTGCCCTTAACTAGCACAGATACGCAGTATTTT. Translated: CASSVPLTSTDTQYF. The chain uses TRBV5-1 and TRBJ2-3, with D unresolved. CDR1 is SGHRS, CDR2 YFSETQ, per germline. Between the trimmed V and J ends, which lost 4 bases and 0 bases, there was a span of 12 bases. This CDR3 contains 15 residues.

The chain links TRBV6-1 to TRBJ2-7; no clear D. Germline CDR1 reads MNHNS; CDR2 reads SASEGT. CDR3 length: 14 amino acids. Trimming cost V 6 bases and J 7 bases, with 19 bases left between them. The CDR3 reads CASSPTANSGEQYF. CDR3 bases: TGTGCCAGCAGCCCAACGGCTAATTCCGGGGAGCAGTACTTC.

J is TRBJ2-7 and V is TRBV7-2; D is perhaps TRBD2 (5 bases). The ends were cut back, 4 bases at V and 2 bases at J, with 15 bases in the middle. From germline, CDR1 is SGHTA and CDR2 FQGNSA. The CDR3 has 15 residues. CDR3 coding DNA: TGTGCCAGCAGCTCGCCAGGAGGACGGACCTACGAGCAGTACTTC. Amino acids: CASSSPGGRTYEQYF.

The chain combines TRBV29-1 with TRBJ2-5; D perhaps matches TRBD1 (5 bases). V lost 7 bases to trimming and J lost 1 base, with 13 bases between them. The CDR3 has 13 residues. Germline values: CDR1 SQVTM, CDR2 ANQGSEA. DNA for the CDR3: TGCAGCGCTTCGACGACAGCCCAAGAGACCCAGTACTTC. Its translation: CSASTTAQETQYF. Full variable domain (missing parts from reference TRBV29-1 and TRBJ2-5): SAVISQKPSRDICQRGTSLTIQCQVDSQVTMMFWYRQQPGQSLTLIATANQGSEATYESGFVIDKFPISRPNLTFSTLTVSNMSPEDSSIYLCSASTTAQETQYFGPGTRLLVL.

This clone came up a few times. This chain joins TRBV5-1 and TRBJ1-1; D remains unclear. Germline V gene sequence: CDR1 SGHRS, CDR2 YFSETQ. The CDR3 contains 16 residues. The V gene lost 0 bases and the J gene lost 1 base, with 13 bases spanning the gap. The CDR3 here is CASSLELRRRNTEAFF. The CDR3 DNA reads as TGCGCCAGCAGCTTGGAGTTGAGGAGAAGGAACACTGAAGCTTTCTTT.

In its sample, this clone was seen a few times. The chain recombines TRBV6-6 with TRBJ2-1; maybe TRBD2 (5 bases). The V end lost 6 bases, the J end lost 4 bases, and 10 bases lay between the germline ends. This CDR3 is 13 amino acids long. Germline V gene lookup returns CDR1 MNHNY and CDR2 SVGAGI (reference sequence). The CDR3 DNA follows: TGTGCCAGCAGCACGGAGCGGTACAATGAGCAGTTCTTC. Protein product: CASSTERYNEQFF.

This clone occurred a few times. This chain joins TRBV6-1 and TRBJ2-1; 11 bases are a match to TRBD2. Germline V gives CDR1 MNHNS, CDR2 SASEGT. The V gene end was trimmed by 9 bases and the J gene end by 5 bases; junction bases not matched to a gene: 6. This CDR3 has 14 residues. The CDR3: CASTTSGTDNEQFF. The CDR3 coding sequence is TGTGCCAGTACGACTAGCGGGACGGACAATGAGCAGTTCTTC.

This clone appeared a few times. The genes are TRBV11-2 and TRBJ2-4, with D unclear. This CDR3 region has 11 residues. Trimming removed 4 bases at V and 4 bases at J, with 2 bases between. Germline CDR1 SGHAT, CDR2 FQNNGV. The CDR3 sequence: CASSSKNIQYF. CDR3 coding DNA: TGTGCCAGCAGCTCAAAAAACATTCAGTACTTC.

This clone was counted only a few times. The DNA of the CDR3 is TGTGCCAGCAGTGAAGGGGCGGGAGGGTGGAACTACAATGAGCAGTTCTTC. This encodes CASSEGAGGWNYNEQFF. The chain links TRBV2 to TRBJ2-1; TRBD2 aligns across 9 bases. Germline V gives CDR1 SNHLY, CDR2 FYNNEI. J was trimmed by 3 bases and V by 1 base; bases with no gene match: 7. This CDR3 contains 17 residues.

This chain joins TRBV29-1 and TRBJ2-2; TRBD2 is a possible D gene (6 bases). V was clipped by 6 bases and J by 4 bases, with 12 bases between them. CDR1 SQVTM and CDR2 ANQGSEA come from the germline V gene. The CDR3 is 13 amino acids. As DNA, the CDR3 is TGCAGCGTATATGTTAGCGGCACCGGGGAGCTGTTTTTT. It codes for CSVYVSGTGELFF.

This clone came up a few times. The gene calls are TRBV7-2 and TRBJ2-5; possibly TRBD2 for D (7 bases). V was shortened by 4 bases and J by 3 bases, with 15 bases between the two germline ends. The germline gives CDR1 SGHTA, CDR2 FQGNSA. The CDR3 loop spans 15 amino acids. In DNA, the CDR3 is TGTGCCAGCAGCTGGGGGGCGGGAGCGAAAGAGACCCAGTACTTC. It is translated as CASSWGAGAKETQYF.

This clone has only a few counts. The chain is built from TRBV7-9 and TRBJ2-2; 7 bases line up with TRBD1. Germline trimming cut 5 bases from V and 5 bases from J; bases unmatched to any gene: 8. This CDR3 spans 15 amino acids. Per germline, CDR1 SEHNR and CDR2 FQNEAQ (reference sequence). The DNA of the CDR3 is TGTGCCAGCAGCGATAGACAGGGCGGGACCGGGGAGCTGTTTTTT. Translated, it gives CASSDRQGGTGELFF.

The V call is TRBV4-3, the J call TRBJ1-2, with TRBD1 as a possible D gene (5 bases). CDR1 and CDR2 (germline): LGHNA, YSLEER. The V and J ends lost 2 bases and 5 bases respectively, with 15 bases between them. The CDR3 is 15 amino acids. The CDR3 sequence is CASSQRTGVGYGYTF. CDR3 bases: TGCGCCAGCAGCCAAAGAACGGGGGTTGGGTATGGCTACACCTTC.

This clone came up a few times. This chain uses TRBV21-1 with TRBJ2-1; the DNA was not compared with TRBD2, the D call given in the table. TRBV21-1 is a documented pseudogene. This CDR3 is built from 14 residues. For the CDR3, the DNA is TGTGCCAGCAGCCCTCCCCGGCGAGGCAATGAGCAGTTCTTC. Translated: CASSPPRRGNEQFF.

The CDR3 protein is CASSLWGLAGVTDTQYF. DNA of the CDR3: TGTGCCAGCAGCCTCTGGGGACTAGCGGGAGTCACAGATACGCAGTATTTT. The chain combines TRBV7-2 with TRBJ2-3, with 14 bases lining up with TRBD2. This CDR3 is 17 amino acids long. Unmatched junction bases numbered 6, after V lost 5 bases and J lost 2 bases. Germline CDR1 SGHTA, CDR2 FQGNSA.

The chain employs TRBV12-5 and TRBJ2-2; the D gene is possibly TRBD2 (6 bases). CDR1 is LGHNT, CDR2 FRNRAP, per germline. This CDR3 is 14 amino acids long. V was pared by 6 bases and J by 4 bases, with 12 bases between. The CDR3 reads CASGGGSSTGELFF. For the CDR3, the DNA is TGTGCTAGTGGGGGGGGAAGCAGCACCGGGGAGCTGTTTTTT.

This clone occurred a few times. CDR3 in amino acids: CASSLVQGASETQYF. The DNA of the CDR3 is TGTGCCAGCAGCTTAGTGCAGGGGGCCTCGGAGACCCAGTACTTC. The rearrangement uses TRBV7-8 and TRBJ2-5; 8 bases are shared with TRBD1. This CDR3 is built from 15 residues. Germline V lookup: CDR1 SGHVS, CDR2 FQNEAQ. The trim removed 1 base at V and 5 bases at J, leaving 6 bases unmatched.

The J gene is TRBJ2-1, the V gene TRBV7-2, with 10 bases identical to TRBD2. Germline values: CDR1 SGHTA, CDR2 FQGNSA. The V gene end was trimmed by 5 bases and the J gene end by 1 base; junction bases not matched to a gene: 2. The CDR3 has 15 amino acids. This CDR3 is CASSPTSGSYNEQFF. In DNA, the CDR3 is TGTGCCAGCAGCCCGACTAGCGGGTCCTACAATGAGCAGTTCTTC.

V usage is TRBV30 and J usage is TRBJ2-7; D perhaps matches TRBD2 (6 bases). CDR1 is GTSNPN and CDR2 is SVGIG in the germline V gene (reference sequence). The CDR3 loop spans 14 amino acids. Between the trimmed V and J ends, which lost 2 bases and 2 bases, there was a span of 13 bases. CDR3 in DNA: TGTGCCTGGAGTTTCGGCGGGAACACCTACGAGCAGTACTTC. This translates into CAWSFGGNTYEQYF.

This chain connects TRBV18 to TRBJ1-6; no clear D. Per germline, CDR1 KGHSH and CDR2 LQKENI. The CDR3 consists of 12 residues. V was pared by 3 bases and J by 7 bases, with 4 bases between. In DNA, the CDR3 is TGTGCCAGCTCACCGTCAAATTCACCCCTCCACTTT. It specifies CASSPSNSPLHF.

This clone came up a few times. J is TRBJ1-1 and V is TRBV7-9, with D perhaps TRBD1 (6 bases). V gave up 4 bases and J gave up 0 bases, with 12 bases separating them. Germline V gene sequence: CDR1 SEHNR, CDR2 FQNEAQ (reference sequence). The CDR3 sequence is 15 residues long. CDR3 nucleotide sequence: TGTGCCAGCAGCTCCATAGGGGGTATGAACACTGAAGCTTTCTTT. This encodes CASSSIGGMNTEAFF.

This clone was counted between two and nine times. The gene calls are TRBV19 and TRBJ2-7; TRBD1 matches at 10 bases. Losses at the gene ends were 10 bases for V and 3 bases for J; bases not matched to a gene: 6. There are 13 residues in the CDR3. Germline V gives CDR1 LNHDA, CDR2 SQIVND (reference sequence). Here the CDR3 reads CATRDRGGYEQYF. CDR3 coding DNA: TGTGCCACTCGGGACAGGGGAGGCTACGAGCAGTACTTC.

In this sample, this clone turned up many times. Mismatch with germline at one junction end may stem from a read error. The chain links TRBV7-2 to TRBJ2-7; maybe TRBD2 (5 bases). The CDR3 is made up of 16 amino acids. The germline gives CDR1 SGHTA, CDR2 FQGNSA. The CDR3 loop is CASSLAPIASSYEQYF. DNA of the CDR3: TGTGCCAGCAGCCTAGCCCCTATAGCGAGCTCCTACGAGCAGTACTTC.